The 5 T cell receptor beta chains given below trace back to one sample, sequenced in a study of patients and donors after allogeneic stem cell transplantation. TCRdb independently ran MiXCR on the RT-PCR reads; one entry per CDR3 protein. The data contain 400,000 to 500,000 distinct CDR3 sequences, about a sixth of them seen just once; the ten biggest clones take up 7% to 7.5%. The sequenced material came from blood, either unsorted or a sorted T cell fraction (not recorded which). These receptors were taken from a human donor who was either an allogeneic HSCT recipient or a stem cell or donor lymphocyte infusion donor (not recorded which). It is not recorded whose cells these are; they may come from a transplant donor.

The CDR3 protein is CSARVGTAGANVLTF. Here the CDR3 DNA reads TGCAGTGCTAGAGTGGGTACAGCTGGGGCCAACGTCCTGACTTTC. This chain uses TRBV20-1 with TRBJ2-6; D unresolved. This CDR3 contains 15 residues. The germline gives CDR1 DFQATT, CDR2 SNEGSKA (reference sequence). V was clipped by 1 base and J by 2 bases, with 9 bases between them.

The chain recombines TRBV3-1 with TRBJ1-4, with 8 bases that match TRBD1. V dropped 1 base and J dropped 6; count of bases not matched to a gene: 4. This CDR3 comprises 15 residues. The V gene's germline CDR1 is LGHDT and CDR2 YNNKEL (reference sequence). The CDR3 spells CASSQVDRVDEKLFF. CDR3 nucleotide sequence: TGTGCCAGCAGCCAAGTGGACAGGGTAGATGAAAAACTGTTTTTT.

This clonotype was found a few times. The chain joins TRBV9 to TRBJ2-1, with 9 nucleotides matching TRBD2. In germline, CDR1 is SGDLS, CDR2 YYNGEE. The length of the CDR3 is 13 residues. The J segment lost 7 bases and the V segment lost 6 bases, leaving 5 bases of the junction unmatched. CDR3 coding DNA: TGTGCCAGCACCGTTAGCGGGAGTAATGAGCAGTTCTTC. Its protein is CASTVSGSNEQFF.

The chain has TRBV14 and TRBJ2-2; D unclear. With 5 bases removed from V and 3 bases from J, the gap between germline ends came to 10 bases. The length of the CDR3 is 14 residues. In germline, CDR1 is SGHDN, CDR2 FVKESK. The chain's CDR3 is CASSRFLDTGELFF. Written as DNA, the CDR3 is TGTGCCAGCAGCAGATTCCTCGACACCGGGGAGCTGTTTTTT.

This clonotype was observed a handful of times. The chain is built from TRBV18 and TRBJ2-5; no reliable D call. V lost 4 bases, J lost 2 bases, and 8 bases lay in between. This CDR3 is built from 13 residues. In germline, CDR1 is KGHSH, CDR2 LQKENI. CDR3 sequence: CASSRATQETQYF. CDR3 nucleotides: TGTGCCAGCTCACGGGCGACACAAGAGACCCAGTACTTC.